The 3 T cell receptor beta chains below were found in one sample sequenced in a study of blood T cell repertoires in COVID-19. Generated by immunoSEQ multiplex PCR, the TCRdb table keeps only in-frame clones and is missing some. The sample consists of tens of thousands of clones, roughly 81% of them appearing once. Specimen: peripheral blood. All receptors come from a woman in her seventies with acute or convalescent COVID-19.

There are a few counts of this clone. The chain combines TRBV11-2 with TRBJ1-5; no clear D gene. CDR3 size: 15 residues. Trimming cost V 0 bases and J 6 bases, with 12 bases left between them. Germline V lookup: CDR1 SGHAT, CDR2 FQNNGV. Here the CDR3 reads CASSLDGRRGQPQHF. In nucleotides, the CDR3 is TGTGCCAGCAGCTTAGACGGCCGCCGGGGTCAGCCCCAGCATTTT.

Concerning this clone itself: The sample contains more than one DNA sequence encoding this CDR3. The rearrangement joins TRBV30 to TRBJ1-5; 9 positions match TRBD1. Losses at the gene ends were 2 bases for V and 2 bases for J; bases not matched to a gene: 4. The V gene's germline CDR1 is GTSNPN and CDR2 SVGIG (reference sequence). The CDR3 is 15 residues long. CDR3 coding DNA: TGTGCCTGGAGTCCGGACAGGGGTGGCAATCAGCCCCAGCATTTT. Translation: CAWSPDRGGNQPQHF.

The rearrangement joins TRBV6-1 to TRBJ1-5; D unclear. The germline V and J ends were trimmed by 1 base and 4 bases, with 5 bases remaining between them. The CDR3 has 13 residues. CDR1 is MNHNS and CDR2 is SASEGT in the germline V gene. The CDR3 spells CASSEEENQPQHF. CDR3 DNA: TGTGCCAGCAGTGAAGAGGAGAATCAGCCCCAGCATTTT.